The 13 T cell receptor beta chains below were found in one sample sequenced in a study of Graves' ophthalmopathy and Graves' hyperthyroidism. TCR beta CDR3 amplification used RNA transcripts. Following a first-round RT-PCR that used HTBI primers, a second-round multiplex PCR was carried out. TCRdb re-called the multiplex PCR reads through MiXCR, storing one row per CDR3 protein. Of approximately 210,000 distinct CDR3 sequences in the sample, 20% to 25% were seen once. The source material was peripheral blood. These receptors were taken from a woman between 45 and 65 years old with Graves' ophthalmopathy.

This clonotype turned up a few times. The chain couples TRBV14 to TRBJ2-7; 9 bases match TRBD2. Germline V gives CDR1 SGHDN, CDR2 FVKESK. The CDR3 totals 14 residues. Trimming took 4 bases from V and 6 from J; bases not matched to a gene: 7. The CDR3 reads CASSRVLAGPEQYF. The DNA of the CDR3 is TGTGCCAGCAGCCGGGTCCTAGCGGGGCCCGAGCAGTACTTC.

This clonotype has just one count. The chain combines TRBV6-2 or TRBV6-3 with TRBJ1-5; the match to TRBD1 covers 7 bases. The CDR3 totals 17 residues. The junction had 11 bases not matched to a gene; V was cut back by 4 bases and J by 2 bases. Germline V gene data show CDR1 as MNHEY and CDR2 as SVGEGT. The DNA for the CDR3 is TGTGCCAGCAGTTCCCTAGGGGGCAGGTTCGGCAATCAGCCCCAGCATTTT. This codes for CASSSLGGRFGNQPQHF.

This clonotype was counted ten times or more. V gene TRBV7-8 combines with J gene TRBJ2-2; 10 nucleotides line up with TRBD2. Germline V gene sequence: CDR1 SGHVS, CDR2 FQNEAQ. Unmatched junction bases numbered 3, after V lost 0 bases and J lost 5 bases. CDR3 length equals 16 residues. The CDR3 DNA sequence: TGTGCCAGCAGCTTAGCCCTAGCGGGAGTTACCGGGGAGCTGTTTTTT. Translation: CASSLALAGVTGELFF.

This rearrangement joins TRBV14 to TRBJ2-5; D is perhaps TRBD1 or TRBD2 (5 bases each). Trimming left V 0 bases short and J 5 bases short, with 10 bases between. This CDR3 region has 14 residues. CDR1 is SGHDN and CDR2 is FVKESK in the germline V gene. CDR3 coding DNA: TGTGCCAGCAGCCAAGATTGGGGCGGGGAGACCCAGTACTTC. It yields the protein CASSQDWGGETQYF.

This clonotype was seen ten or more times. The J gene is TRBJ1-2, the V gene TRBV5-1; D gene unclear. Germline lookup yields CDR1 SGHRS and CDR2 YFSETQ. The CDR3 is 15 amino acids. V lost 2 bases and J 5 bases, leaving 16 bases between the germline ends. This CDR3 is CASSFLGTEGYGYTF. CDR3 bases: TGCGCCAGCAGCTTCCTCGGAACGGAAGGGTATGGCTACACCTTC.

In this sample, this clonotype turned up many times. The chain is built from TRBV11-2 and TRBJ2-5, with D unclear. This CDR3 has 14 amino acids. V shed 6 bases and J shed 4 bases, with 15 bases lying between them. Germline V lookup: CDR1 SGHAT, CDR2 FQNNGV. CDR3 in amino acids: CASRIDGGGETQYF. Written as DNA, the CDR3 is TGTGCCAGCAGGATCGACGGTGGTGGAGAGACCCAGTACTTC.

This clonotype was observed at least ten times. This chain connects TRBV20-1 to TRBJ1-5; 9 bases map to TRBD1. This CDR3 has 13 residues. Germline values: CDR1 DFQATT, CDR2 SNEGSKA (reference sequence). Trimming cost V 6 bases and J 5 bases; bases outside gene matches: 5. The chain's CDR3 is CSARTGEDQPQHF. The CDR3 coding sequence is TGCAGTGCGAGGACAGGGGAAGATCAGCCCCAGCATTTT.

Ten or more counts support this clonotype. The V call is TRBV6-5, the J call TRBJ2-7; the D gene is possibly TRBD1 (5 bases). Per germline, CDR1 MNHEY and CDR2 SVGAGI. This CDR3 has 14 residues. V was pared by 2 bases and J by 2 bases, with 10 bases between. CDR3 in amino acids: CASSYARAAYEQYF. CDR3 DNA sequence: TGTGCCAGCAGTTACGCCAGGGCAGCCTACGAGCAGTACTTC.

The rearrangement links TRBV9 to TRBJ2-5, with D possibly matching TRBD2 (5 bases). The CDR3 has 12 residues. From germline, CDR1 is SGDLS and CDR2 YYNGEE. Between the trimmed V and J ends, which lost 5 bases and 5 bases, there was a span of 10 bases. This CDR3 reads CASRRGSETQYF. CDR3 nucleotide sequence: TGTGCCAGCAGGAGAGGGTCGGAGACCCAGTACTTC.

This clonotype was found many times. This chain joins TRBV24-1 and TRBJ1-1, with unresolved D. Trimming cost V 4 bases and J 6 bases, with 5 bases left between them. The V gene's germline CDR1 is KGHDR and CDR2 SFDVKD. The CDR3 sequence is 11 residues long. The CDR3 region is CATSEKSEAFF. CDR3 nucleotide sequence: TGTGCCACCAGTGAGAAGTCTGAAGCTTTCTTT.

This clonotype has at least ten counts. The chain joins TRBV7-3 to TRBJ1-1, with D tentatively TRBD1 (5 bases). Germline CDR1 SGHTA, CDR2 FQGTGA. V shed 5 bases and J shed 4 bases, with 11 bases lying between them. This CDR3 spans 13 amino acids. The CDR3 loop reads CASSAGTSTEAFF. As DNA, the CDR3 is TGTGCCAGCAGCGCAGGGACCTCCACTGAAGCTTTCTTT.

This clonotype was seen at least ten times. The rearrangement joins TRBV7-9 to TRBJ2-7; no clear D gene. Trimming cost V 7 bases and J 2 bases, with 15 bases left between them. The germline V gene has CDR1 SEHNR and CDR2 FQNEAQ (reference sequence). This CDR3 has 14 residues. As DNA, the CDR3 is TGTGCCAGCACCTATCGCGAGGTTCCCTACGAGCAGTACTTC. Protein: CASTYREVPYEQYF.

This clonotype showed up many times. This chain joins TRBV6-5 and TRBJ1-2, with D possibly TRBD1 on 6 matching bases. CDR1 is MNHEY, CDR2 SVGAGI, per germline. V gave up 0 bases and J gave up 4 bases, with 9 bases separating them. The CDR3 is 14 residues long. The CDR3: CASSYSGGRYGYTF. The CDR3 region has the DNA TGTGCCAGCAGTTACTCCGGGGGCCGCTATGGCTACACCTTC.